This entry describes one T cell receptor (beta chain). This record belongs to a study of cytomegalovirus exposure and HLA in healthy donors. Study background: Early on, a data release was issued that held some 85 million unique TCRs from HLA-typed donors.

The ends lost 3 bases at V and 2 bases at J; junction bases unmatched: 1. The CDR3 covers 14 residues. The germline V gene encodes CDR1 MRHNA and CDR2 SNTAGT. 13 Jbeta primers and 60 Vbeta primers were used for the PCR. Assay used: immunoSEQ multiplex PCR; TCRdb lists only in-frame clones, some missing. The repertoire holds more than 110,000 clones, about 74% seen once, with nearly 5% in the top ten. This clonotype was obtained from a woman aged 45-59 years in good health and CMV-seronegative. Sequenced sample: PBMCs. The chain couples TRBV6-4 to TRBJ2-3; 8 bases are shared with TRBD1. CDR3 amino acids: CASSEGQDTDTQYF. The DNA of the CDR3 is TGTGCCAGCAGTGAGGGACAGGACACAGATACGCAGTATTTT.